This record covers a single TCR beta chain. The CDR3 has 15 residues. CDR1 is SGHAT and CDR2 is FQNNGV in the germline V gene. Trimming took 5 bases from V and 3 from J, leaving 15 bases between them. This table comes from immunoSEQ multiplex PCR, and its TCRdb copy is limited to in-frame clones, with some not included. The sample has approximately 87,000 clones; more than 85% are singletons. This record belongs to a study of OX40 agonist ivuxolimab in advanced cancers. The chain combines TRBV11-2 with TRBJ2-3, with D perhaps assigned TRBD1 or TRBD2 (5 bases each). Sequencing used CD4+ or CD8+ T cells sorted from blood, obtained in a trial of the OX40 agonist ivuxolimab. The clonotype originates from an adult with an advanced solid tumor such as melanoma, head and neck, liver or kidney cancer. CDR3 DNA: TGTGCCAGCAGCCCACTCCGGGGCCCTACAGATACGCAGTATTTT. Translating it yields CASSPLRGPTDTQYF.